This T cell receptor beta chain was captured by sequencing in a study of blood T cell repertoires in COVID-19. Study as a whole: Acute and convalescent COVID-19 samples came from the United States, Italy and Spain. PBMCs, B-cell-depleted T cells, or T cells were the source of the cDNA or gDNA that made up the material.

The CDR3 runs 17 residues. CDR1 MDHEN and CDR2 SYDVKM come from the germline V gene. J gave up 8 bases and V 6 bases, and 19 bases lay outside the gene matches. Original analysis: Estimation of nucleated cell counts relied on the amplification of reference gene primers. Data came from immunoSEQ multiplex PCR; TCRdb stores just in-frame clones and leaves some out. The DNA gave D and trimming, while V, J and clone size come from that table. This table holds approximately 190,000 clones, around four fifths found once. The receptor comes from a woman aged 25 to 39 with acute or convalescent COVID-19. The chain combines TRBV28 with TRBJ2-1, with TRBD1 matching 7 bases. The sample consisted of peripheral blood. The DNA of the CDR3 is TGTGCCAGCAGCCCCCGCAAAATTGACAGGGAGTATCATGAGCAGTTCTTC. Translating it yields CASSPRKIDREYHEQFF.